This T cell receptor beta chain emerged from a study of resident and recirculating memory T cells in vitiligo. The overall study: No cells were sorted; samples were homogenized just before genomic DNA extraction.

Clones were sequenced by immunoSEQ multiplex PCR, and TCRdb holds only the in-frame ones, with some missing. Of around 70,000 clones listed, about 89% were seen once; the top ten hold roughly 5%. Findings and limits, study-wide: Clonality differed among vitiligo lesions, with no unique dominant clone. TCR sequences were not conserved across biopsy sites or patients.

Concerning this clone: Antigen unknown.

This CDR3 contains 15 residues. Germline-derived CDR1 and CDR2 are PRHDT and FYEKMQ (reference sequence). Germline trimming cut 6 bases from V and 4 bases from J; bases unmatched to any gene: 9. The sequence came from a male donor with vitiligo. The gene calls are TRBV13 and TRBJ2-5; 9 bases map to TRBD2. Source material: blood. In DNA form, the CDR3 reads TGTGCCAGCAGGGCGCGGGGGGGTCGGTTAGAGACCCAGTACTTC. Translation gives CASRARGGRLETQYF.